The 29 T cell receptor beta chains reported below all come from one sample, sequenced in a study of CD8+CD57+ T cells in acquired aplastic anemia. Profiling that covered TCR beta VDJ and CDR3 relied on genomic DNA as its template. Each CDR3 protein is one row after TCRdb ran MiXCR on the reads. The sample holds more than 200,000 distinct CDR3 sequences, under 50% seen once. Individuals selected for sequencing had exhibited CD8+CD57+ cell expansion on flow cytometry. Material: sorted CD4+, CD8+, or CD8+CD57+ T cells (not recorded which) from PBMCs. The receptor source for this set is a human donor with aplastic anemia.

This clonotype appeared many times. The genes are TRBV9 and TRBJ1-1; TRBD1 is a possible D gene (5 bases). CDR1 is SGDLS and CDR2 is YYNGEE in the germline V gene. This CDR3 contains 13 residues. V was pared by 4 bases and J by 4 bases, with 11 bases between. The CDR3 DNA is TGTGCCAGCAGCCTCAGGGTGGGCACTGAAGCTTTCTTT. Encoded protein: CASSLRVGTEAFF.

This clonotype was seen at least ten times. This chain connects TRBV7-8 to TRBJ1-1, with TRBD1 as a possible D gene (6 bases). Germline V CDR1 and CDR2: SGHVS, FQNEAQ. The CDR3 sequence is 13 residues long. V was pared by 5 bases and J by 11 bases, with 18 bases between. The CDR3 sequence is CASSTYRDGMAFF. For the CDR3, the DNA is TGTGCCAGCAGCACCTACAGGGACGGAATGGCTTTCTTT.

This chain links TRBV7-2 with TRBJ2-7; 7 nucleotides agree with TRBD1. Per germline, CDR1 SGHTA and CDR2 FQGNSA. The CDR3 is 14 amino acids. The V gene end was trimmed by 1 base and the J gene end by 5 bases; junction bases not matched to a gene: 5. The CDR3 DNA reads TGTGCCAGCAGCTTAGTGGGACAGTTCGACGAGCAGTACTTC. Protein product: CASSLVGQFDEQYF.

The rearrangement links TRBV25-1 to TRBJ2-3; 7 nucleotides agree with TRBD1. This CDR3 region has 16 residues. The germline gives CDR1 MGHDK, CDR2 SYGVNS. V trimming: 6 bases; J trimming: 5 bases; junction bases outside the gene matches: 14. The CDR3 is CASSPRGGRVIDTQYF. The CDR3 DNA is TGTGCCAGCAGCCCCCGAGGGGGCAGGGTTATAGATACGCAGTATTTT.

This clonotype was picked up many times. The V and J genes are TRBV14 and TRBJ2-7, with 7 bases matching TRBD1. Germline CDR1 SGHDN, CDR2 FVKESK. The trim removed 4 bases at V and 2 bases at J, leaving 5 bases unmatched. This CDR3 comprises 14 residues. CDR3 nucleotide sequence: TGTGCCAGCAGCCGTTACAGGGGAGCCTACGAGCAGTACTTC. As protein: CASSRYRGAYEQYF.

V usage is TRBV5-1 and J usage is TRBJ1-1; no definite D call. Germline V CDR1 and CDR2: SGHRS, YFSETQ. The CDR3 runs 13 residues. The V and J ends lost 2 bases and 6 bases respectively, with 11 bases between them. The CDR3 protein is CASSFVQSSEAFF. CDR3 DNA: TGCGCCAGCAGCTTTGTTCAGTCCTCTGAAGCTTTCTTT.

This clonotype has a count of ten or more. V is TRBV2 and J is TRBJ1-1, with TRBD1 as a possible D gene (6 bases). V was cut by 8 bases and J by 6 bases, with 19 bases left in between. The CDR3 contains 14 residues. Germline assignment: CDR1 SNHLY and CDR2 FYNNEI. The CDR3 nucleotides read TGTGCCAGCCGCTGGGACATCGGGCAACCTGAAGCTTTCTTT. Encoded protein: CASRWDIGQPEAFF.

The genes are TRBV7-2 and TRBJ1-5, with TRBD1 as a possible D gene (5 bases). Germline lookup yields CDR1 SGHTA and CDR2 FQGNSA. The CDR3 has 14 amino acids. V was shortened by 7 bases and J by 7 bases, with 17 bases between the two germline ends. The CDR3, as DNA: TGTGCCAGCACCAAAATGCTGGGGGGACAGCCCCAGCATTTT. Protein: CASTKMLGGQPQHF.

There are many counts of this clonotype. CDR3 sequence: CASSLAGWAGEAFF. CDR3 coding DNA: TGTGCCAGCAGCTTAGCGGGCTGGGCGGGTGAAGCTTTCTTT. This sequence joins TRBV7-9 and TRBJ1-1; no clear D. Germline V gene sequence: CDR1 SEHNR, CDR2 FQNEAQ (reference sequence). The CDR3 has 14 amino acids. The V end lost 0 bases, the J end lost 7 bases, and 12 bases lay between the germline ends.

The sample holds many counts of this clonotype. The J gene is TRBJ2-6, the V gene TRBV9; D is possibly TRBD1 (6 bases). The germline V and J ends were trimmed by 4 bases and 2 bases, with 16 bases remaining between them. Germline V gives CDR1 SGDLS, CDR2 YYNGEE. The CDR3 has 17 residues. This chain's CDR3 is CASSLQHRQAGANVLTF. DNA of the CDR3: TGTGCCAGCAGCCTCCAACACCGACAGGCTGGGGCCAACGTCCTGACTTTC. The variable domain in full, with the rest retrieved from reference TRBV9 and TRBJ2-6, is DSGVTQTPKHLITATGQRVTLRCSPRSGDLSVYWYQQSLDQGLQFLIQYYNGEERAKGNILERFSAQQFPDLHSELNLSSLELGDSALYFCASSLQHRQAGANVLTFGAGSRLTVL.

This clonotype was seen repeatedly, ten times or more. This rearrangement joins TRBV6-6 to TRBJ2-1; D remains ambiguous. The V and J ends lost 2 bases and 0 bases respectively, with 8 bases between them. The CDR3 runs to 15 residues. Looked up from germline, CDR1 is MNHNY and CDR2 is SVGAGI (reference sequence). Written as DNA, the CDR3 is TGTGCCAGCAGTTACGGTCAGCGCTCCTACAATGAGCAGTTCTTC. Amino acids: CASSYGQRSYNEQFF.

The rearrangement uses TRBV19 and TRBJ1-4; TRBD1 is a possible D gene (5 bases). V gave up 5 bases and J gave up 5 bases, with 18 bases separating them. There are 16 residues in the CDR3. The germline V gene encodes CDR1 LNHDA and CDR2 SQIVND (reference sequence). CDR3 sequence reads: CASSHSRDEPNEKLFF. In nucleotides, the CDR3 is TGTGCCAGTAGTCACTCCCGGGACGAACCAAATGAAAAACTGTTTTTT.

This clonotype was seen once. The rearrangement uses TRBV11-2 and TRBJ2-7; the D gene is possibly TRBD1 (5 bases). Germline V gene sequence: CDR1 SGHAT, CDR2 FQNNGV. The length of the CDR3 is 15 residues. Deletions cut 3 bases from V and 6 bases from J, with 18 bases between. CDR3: CASSLSSGSGIEQYF. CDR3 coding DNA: TGTGCCAGCAGCTTGTCTTCAGGGTCTGGGATCGAGCAGTACTTC. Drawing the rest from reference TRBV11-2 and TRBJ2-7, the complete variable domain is EAGVAQSPRYKIIEKRQSVAFWCNPISGHATLYWYQQILGQGPKLLIQFQNNGVVDDSQLPKDRFSAERLKGVDSTLKIQPAKLEDSAVYLCASSLSSGSGIEQYFGPGTRLTVT.

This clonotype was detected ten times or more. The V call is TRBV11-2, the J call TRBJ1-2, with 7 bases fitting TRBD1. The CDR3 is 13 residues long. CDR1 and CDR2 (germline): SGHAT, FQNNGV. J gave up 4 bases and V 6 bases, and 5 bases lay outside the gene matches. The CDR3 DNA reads TGTGCCAGCAGTCAGGACAGGCCCTATGGCTACACCTTC. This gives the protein CASSQDRPYGYTF.

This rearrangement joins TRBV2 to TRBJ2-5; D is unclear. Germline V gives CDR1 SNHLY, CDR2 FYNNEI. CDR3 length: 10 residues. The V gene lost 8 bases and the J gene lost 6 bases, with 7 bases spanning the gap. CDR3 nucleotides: TGTGCCAGCCTCGTTCAGACCCAGTACTTC. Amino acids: CASLVQTQYF.

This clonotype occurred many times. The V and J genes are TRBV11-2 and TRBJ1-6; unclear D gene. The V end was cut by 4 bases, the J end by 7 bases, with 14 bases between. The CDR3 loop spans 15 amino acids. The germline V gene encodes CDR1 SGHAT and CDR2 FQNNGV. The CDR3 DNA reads TGTGCCAGCAGCTATCCCCCCCCGGGAAATTCACCCCTCCACTTT. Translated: CASSYPPPGNSPLHF.

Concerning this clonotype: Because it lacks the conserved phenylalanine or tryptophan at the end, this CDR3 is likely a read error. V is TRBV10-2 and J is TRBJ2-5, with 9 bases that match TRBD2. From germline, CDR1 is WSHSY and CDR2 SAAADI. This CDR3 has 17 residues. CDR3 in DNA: TGCGTCAGCAGTGAGACTTTAGGCGGGGGGGGCCGAGAGACCCAGTACCTC. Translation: CVSSETLGGGGRETQYL.

This CDR3 reads CASSPGALQNTEAFF. CDR3 coding DNA: TGTGCCAGCAGTCCGGGGGCTCTTCAGAACACTGAAGCTTTCTTT. The chain links TRBV3-1 to TRBJ1-1; weak D call: TRBD1 (6 bases). Deletions cut 6 bases from V and 1 base from J, with 15 bases between. From germline, CDR1 is LGHDT and CDR2 YNNKEL (reference sequence). This CDR3 has 15 amino acids.

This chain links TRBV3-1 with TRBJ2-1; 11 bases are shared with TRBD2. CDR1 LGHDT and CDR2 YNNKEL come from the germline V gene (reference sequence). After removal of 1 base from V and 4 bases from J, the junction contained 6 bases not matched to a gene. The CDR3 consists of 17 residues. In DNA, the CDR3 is TGTGCCAGCAGCCAAGTAACTAGCGGGGGCCCTTACAATGAGCAGTTCTTC. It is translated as CASSQVTSGGPYNEQFF.

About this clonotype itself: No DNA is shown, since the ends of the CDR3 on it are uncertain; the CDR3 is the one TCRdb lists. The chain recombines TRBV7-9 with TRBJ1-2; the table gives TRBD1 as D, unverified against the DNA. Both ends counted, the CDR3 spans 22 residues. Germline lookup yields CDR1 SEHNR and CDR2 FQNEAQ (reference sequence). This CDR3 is CASDKRTLKLSLDKAGGDGYTF.

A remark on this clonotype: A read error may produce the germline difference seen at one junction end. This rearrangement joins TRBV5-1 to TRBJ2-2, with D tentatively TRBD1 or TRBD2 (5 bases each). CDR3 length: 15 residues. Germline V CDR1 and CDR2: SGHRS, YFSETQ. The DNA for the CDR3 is TGTGCCAGCACCCGAGGGGCGATTGACACCGGGGAGCTGTTTTTT. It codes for CASTRGAIDTGELFF.

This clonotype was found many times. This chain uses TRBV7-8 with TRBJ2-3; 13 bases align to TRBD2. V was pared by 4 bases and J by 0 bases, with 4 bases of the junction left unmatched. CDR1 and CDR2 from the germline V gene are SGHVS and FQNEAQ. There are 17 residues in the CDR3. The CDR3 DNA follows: TGTGCCAGCAGCTCTAGACTAGCGGGGGGTAGCACAGATACGCAGTATTTT. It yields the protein CASSSRLAGGSTDTQYF.

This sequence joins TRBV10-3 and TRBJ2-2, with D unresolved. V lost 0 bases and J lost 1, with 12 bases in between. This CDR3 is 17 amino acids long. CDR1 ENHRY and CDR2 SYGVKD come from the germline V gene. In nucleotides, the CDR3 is TGTGCCATCAGTGAGTCTTTCGGTACTTTGAACACCGGGGAGCTGTTTTTT. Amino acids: CAISESFGTLNTGELFF.

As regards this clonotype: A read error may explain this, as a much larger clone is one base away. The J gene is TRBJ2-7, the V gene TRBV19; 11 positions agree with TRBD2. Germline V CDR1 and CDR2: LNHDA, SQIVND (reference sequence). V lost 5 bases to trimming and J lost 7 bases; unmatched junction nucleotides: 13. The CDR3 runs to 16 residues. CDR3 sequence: CASSPRNSGGANEQYF. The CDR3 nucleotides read TGTGCCAGTAGTCCCCGGAATAGCGGGGGGGCAAATGAGCAGTACTTC.

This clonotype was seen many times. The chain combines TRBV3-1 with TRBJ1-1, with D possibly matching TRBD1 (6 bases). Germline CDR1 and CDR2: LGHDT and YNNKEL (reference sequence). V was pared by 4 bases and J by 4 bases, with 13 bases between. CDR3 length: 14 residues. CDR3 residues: CASSLTSRGTEAFF. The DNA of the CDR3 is TGTGCCAGCAGCCTTACGTCCAGGGGCACTGAAGCTTTCTTT.

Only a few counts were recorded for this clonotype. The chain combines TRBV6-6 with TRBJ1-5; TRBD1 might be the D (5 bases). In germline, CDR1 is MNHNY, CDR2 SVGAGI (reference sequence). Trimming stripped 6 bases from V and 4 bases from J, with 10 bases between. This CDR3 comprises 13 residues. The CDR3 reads CASSPEGNQPQHF. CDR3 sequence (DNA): TGTGCCAGCAGCCCGGAGGGGAATCAGCCCCAGCATTTT.

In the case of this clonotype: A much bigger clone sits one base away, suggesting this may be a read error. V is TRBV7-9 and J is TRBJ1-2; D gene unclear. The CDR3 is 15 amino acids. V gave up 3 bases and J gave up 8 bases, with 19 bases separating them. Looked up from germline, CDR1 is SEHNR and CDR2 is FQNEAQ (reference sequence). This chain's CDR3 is CASSLLAGTLGGYTF. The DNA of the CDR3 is TGTGCCAGCAGCTTGTTAGCAGGTACACTAGGCGGCTACACCTTC.

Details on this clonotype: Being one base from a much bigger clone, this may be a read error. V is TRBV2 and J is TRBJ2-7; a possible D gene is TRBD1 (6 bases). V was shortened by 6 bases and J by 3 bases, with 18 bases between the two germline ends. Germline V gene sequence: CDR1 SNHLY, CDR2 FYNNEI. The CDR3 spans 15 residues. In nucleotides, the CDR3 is TGTGCCAGCAGCCCACGGACAGTTAACCTCTACGAGCAGTACTTC. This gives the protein CASSPRTVNLYEQYF.

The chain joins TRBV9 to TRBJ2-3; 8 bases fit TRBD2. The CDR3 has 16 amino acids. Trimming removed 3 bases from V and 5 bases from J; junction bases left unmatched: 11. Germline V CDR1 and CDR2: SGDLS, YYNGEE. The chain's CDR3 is CASSGQGAGGRDTQYF. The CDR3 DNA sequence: TGTGCCAGCAGCGGCCAAGGGGCGGGAGGTCGAGATACGCAGTATTTT.